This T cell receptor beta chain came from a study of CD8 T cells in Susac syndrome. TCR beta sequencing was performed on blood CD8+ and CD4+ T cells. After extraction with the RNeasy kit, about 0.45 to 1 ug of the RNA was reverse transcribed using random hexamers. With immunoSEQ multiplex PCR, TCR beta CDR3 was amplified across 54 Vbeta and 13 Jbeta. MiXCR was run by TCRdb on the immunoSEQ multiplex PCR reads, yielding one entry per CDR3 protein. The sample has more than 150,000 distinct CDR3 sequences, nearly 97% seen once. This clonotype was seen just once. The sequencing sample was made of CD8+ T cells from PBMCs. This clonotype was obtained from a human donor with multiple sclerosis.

CDR3 DNA sequence: TGCAGCGCCTCAGGCGCGCAGGGGGCAAACGAGCAGTACTTC. Translating it yields CSASGAQGANEQYF. This chain connects TRBV29-1 to TRBJ2-7; the match to TRBD1 covers 8 bases. Germline V gene lookup returns CDR1 SQVTM and CDR2 ANQGSEA. V shed 7 bases, J shed 5 bases, and the junction held 13 bases outside the gene matches. This CDR3 region has 14 residues.